The 32 T cell receptor beta chains presented below share a single source sample, sequenced in a study of T-cell reconstitution after alpha-beta-depleted transplantation in children. Unique molecular identifiers were built into the TCRbeta library. Using its own MiXCR run on the PCR reads, TCRdb lists one record per CDR3 protein. The data hold roughly 100,000 distinct CDR3 sequences, with 6.5% to 8.5% observed a single time. This sample comprised PBMCs from the stem cell graft donor, obtained from the stem cell graft. Receptor source: a human donor who donated a stem cell graft to a child with congenital amegakaryocytic thrombocytopenia.

This clonotype was seen at least ten times. The chain carries TRBV4-2 and TRBJ1-2; TRBD1 aligns across 7 bases. The V gene end was trimmed by 0 bases and the J gene end by 6 bases; junction bases not matched to a gene: 10. The CDR3 has 16 amino acids. The germline V gene encodes CDR1 LGHNA and CDR2 YNFKEQ. CDR3 residues: CASSQEGGMQGDGYTF. CDR3 coding DNA: TGTGCCAGCAGCCAAGAAGGCGGTATGCAGGGGGATGGCTACACCTTC.

Ten or more counts support this clonotype. The chain uses TRBV28 and TRBJ1-2; 7 nucleotides line up with TRBD1. The V segment lost 6 bases and the J segment 5 bases; nucleotides outside the gene matches: 9. The CDR3 runs 14 residues. From germline, CDR1 is MDHEN and CDR2 SYDVKM. This CDR3 is CASRSGGGVYGYTF. As DNA, the CDR3 is TGTGCCAGCAGGTCTGGAGGGGGCGTTTATGGCTACACCTTC.

In its sample, this clonotype was seen many times. This chain's CDR3 is CASNRDITDTQYF. Here the CDR3 DNA reads TGTGCCAGCAACCGGGACATCACAGATACGCAGTATTTT. The gene calls are TRBV25-1 and TRBJ2-3; possible D gene TRBD1, 6 bases. Germline V lookup: CDR1 MGHDK, CDR2 SYGVNS. Trimming cost V 7 bases and J 2 bases, with 10 bases left between them. This CDR3 comprises 13 residues.

This clonotype has a count of ten or more. The rearrangement links TRBV20-1 to TRBJ2-5, with 8 bases identical to TRBD1. The CDR3 consists of 14 residues. Looked up from germline, CDR1 is DFQATT and CDR2 is SNEGSKA (reference sequence). With 5 bases clipped from V and 4 bases from J, the junction kept 9 bases outside the gene matches. CDR3 protein: CSAALTGGLETQYF. CDR3 sequence (DNA): TGCAGTGCTGCCCTCACAGGGGGACTAGAGACCCAGTACTTC.

The sample holds many counts of this clonotype. The V call is TRBV6-5, the J call TRBJ2-3; 13 nucleotides line up with TRBD2. The CDR3 spans 19 residues. The germline CDR1 and CDR2 sequences are MNHEY and SVGAGI. With 4 bases clipped from V and 2 bases from J, the junction kept 12 bases outside the gene matches. The CDR3 coding sequence is TGTGCCAGCAGTTTCAACGGACTAGCGGGAGAGGTGGCCACAGATACGCAGTATTTT. Protein product: CASSFNGLAGEVATDTQYF.

This clonotype was detected many times. The V call is TRBV12-3 or TRBV12-4, the J call TRBJ1-6; possible D gene TRBD1, 6 bases. Trimming removed 7 bases at V and 7 bases at J, with 17 bases between. The CDR3 sequence is 15 residues long. The DNA for the CDR3 is TGTGCCAGCACCTCAGACCCGGGGGGCAATTCACCCCTCCACTTT. It translates to CASTSDPGGNSPLHF.

This clonotype has at least ten counts. This sequence joins TRBV20-1 and TRBJ1-1; D remains ambiguous. V lost 3 bases, J lost 11 bases, and 25 bases lay in between. In germline, CDR1 is DFQATT, CDR2 SNEGSKA (reference sequence). CDR3 size: 15 residues. The CDR3 here is CSARNPEGPRGWAFF. For the CDR3, the DNA is TGCAGTGCTAGGAATCCAGAGGGCCCACGAGGATGGGCTTTCTTT.

This clonotype has at least ten counts. This sequence joins TRBV5-4 and TRBJ2-1; TRBD1 aligns across 8 bases. Trimming at V came to 4 bases and at J to 9 bases, leaving 6 bases not matched to a gene. CDR1 is SGHNT, CDR2 YYREEE, per germline (reference sequence). The CDR3 has 13 amino acids. This CDR3 reads CASSVGQAPEQFF. CDR3 DNA: TGTGCCAGCAGCGTGGGACAGGCTCCTGAGCAGTTCTTC.

Many counts were recorded for this clonotype. V usage is TRBV20-1 and J usage is TRBJ2-7; TRBD2 matches at 7 bases. The germline V gene has CDR1 DFQATT and CDR2 SNEGSKA (reference sequence). The CDR3 totals 16 residues. The junction had 16 bases not matched to a gene; V was cut back by 3 bases and J by 5 bases. CDR3 region: CSARAATRAGVDEQYF. DNA for the CDR3: TGCAGTGCTAGGGCAGCTACTCGGGCGGGAGTAGACGAGCAGTACTTC.

This clonotype has more than one count but fewer than ten. The rearrangement uses TRBV20-1 and TRBJ1-1, with a tentative D call TRBD1 (5 bases). Per germline, CDR1 DFQATT and CDR2 SNEGSKA (reference sequence). Trimming cost V 3 bases and J 8 bases, with 19 bases left between them. The CDR3 is made up of 14 amino acids. The CDR3 spells CSASEGTALSEAFF. The CDR3 coding sequence is TGCAGTGCTAGCGAGGGGACGGCCTTGTCAGAAGCTTTCTTT.

Many counts were recorded for this clonotype. This chain joins TRBV24-1 and TRBJ2-2; D tentatively fits TRBD1 or TRBD2 (5 bases each). Germline V CDR1 and CDR2: KGHDR, SFDVKD. The CDR3 totals 15 residues. Trimming removed 4 bases from V and 0 bases from J, with 8 bases in between. CDR3 in amino acids: CATSDGTTNTGELFF. CDR3 nucleotides: TGTGCCACCAGTGACGGGACCACGAACACCGGGGAGCTGTTTTTT.

This clonotype was seen at least ten times. V usage is TRBV4-2 and J usage is TRBJ2-3; 7 nucleotides align to TRBD2. Germline V gene data show CDR1 as LGHNA and CDR2 as YNFKEQ. The J segment lost 1 base and the V segment lost 3 bases, leaving 13 bases of the junction unmatched. This CDR3 comprises 18 residues. The CDR3 nucleotides are TGTGCCAGCAGCCACTTGGACGGGGGGATATTTGGCACAGATACGCAGTATTTT. Translation gives CASSHLDGGIFGTDTQYF.

J is TRBJ2-7 and V is TRBV29-1; 8 bases match TRBD1. V was clipped by 8 bases and J by 3 bases; unmatched bases: 9. The CDR3 is 13 residues long. Germline V lookup: CDR1 SQVTM, CDR2 ANQGSEA. The CDR3 region is CSITGQGVYEQYF. CDR3 DNA sequence: TGCAGCATCACTGGACAGGGTGTCTACGAGCAGTACTTC.

This clonotype has ten or more counts. This CDR3 reads CASSSLDRGTEAFF. As DNA, the CDR3 is TGTGCCAGCAGCTCATTGGACAGGGGCACTGAAGCTTTCTTT. The chain is built from TRBV3-1 and TRBJ1-1, with 9 bases aligning to TRBD1. The length of the CDR3 is 14 residues. V gave up 5 bases and J gave up 4 bases; unmatched junction bases: 5. In germline, CDR1 is LGHDT, CDR2 YNNKEL (reference sequence).

This clonotype was detected many times. This sequence joins TRBV30 and TRBJ2-2; D possibly corresponds to TRBD2 (7 bases). Germline CDR1 reads GTSNPN; CDR2 reads SVGIG (reference sequence). This CDR3 contains 14 residues. V was shortened by 7 bases and J by 5 bases, with 17 bases between the two germline ends. The CDR3 spells CASSRGAWTGELFF. The DNA for the CDR3 is TGTGCCTCCTCCCGGGGGGCCTGGACCGGGGAGCTGTTTTTT.

This clonotype has a count of ten or more. This sequence joins TRBV2 and TRBJ2-1, with 10 bases aligning to TRBD2. Germline CDR1 and CDR2: SNHLY and FYNNEI. Trimming removed 10 bases from V and 9 bases from J; junction bases left unmatched: 15. The CDR3 covers 15 residues. The DNA of the CDR3 is TGTGCCATCGAGAGAACTAGCGGGGTATTCGGTGAGCAGTTCTTC. Its translation: CAIERTSGVFGEQFF. The full variable domain, its missing parts supplied by reference TRBV2 and TRBJ2-1, is EPEVTQTPSHQVTQMGQEVILRCVPISNHLYFYWYRQILGQKVEFLVSFYNNEISEKSEIFDDQFSVERPDGSNFTLKIRSTKLEDSAMYFCAIERTSGVFGEQFFGPGTRLTVL.

This clonotype was seen at least ten times. The chain employs TRBV6-5 and TRBJ1-2, with 8 bases identical to TRBD1. Germline CDR1 is MNHEY and CDR2 is SVGAGI. The CDR3 totals 12 residues. The V segment lost 8 bases and the J segment 14 bases; nucleotides outside the gene matches: 13. In DNA form, the CDR3 reads TGTGCCAGCGGCTACTCCGGACAGGGTGGGACCTTC. It is translated as CASGYSGQGGTF.

This clonotype was counted many times. This chain joins TRBV12-3 or TRBV12-4 and TRBJ2-3; 10 bases agree with TRBD2. V lost 4 bases and J lost 2; bases outside the gene matches: 6. The CDR3 extends over 16 amino acids. CDR3 DNA: TGTGCCAGCAGTTCTCCACTAGCGGGGAACACAGATACGCAGTATTTT. Amino acid sequence: CASSSPLAGNTDTQYF.

This clonotype has at least ten counts. The J gene is TRBJ1-2, the V gene TRBV2; D gene unclear. Trimming shortened V by 6 bases and J by 7 bases, and 18 bases separated the two germline ends. Germline values: CDR1 SNHLY, CDR2 FYNNEI. CDR3 length equals 14 residues. CDR3 amino acids: CASRPARGEGGYTF. The CDR3, as DNA: TGTGCCAGCAGACCCGCTCGGGGAGAAGGTGGCTACACCTTC.

In its sample, this clonotype was seen a few times. The V gene is TRBV18, the J gene TRBJ2-5; TRBD2 matches at 12 bases. The CDR3 runs 16 residues. V lost 3 bases and J lost 2; bases outside the gene matches: 4. The germline V gene has CDR1 KGHSH and CDR2 LQKENI. In DNA form, the CDR3 reads TGTGCCAGCTCACCGACTAGCGGGAGTCGTCAAGAGACCCAGTACTTC. This sequence encodes CASSPTSGSRQETQYF.

This clonotype was detected a few times. The CDR3 sequence is CASSEGLAGYNEQFF. CDR3 DNA: TGTGCCAGCAGTGAAGGGCTAGCGGGATACAATGAGCAGTTCTTC. The V gene is TRBV6-1, the J gene TRBJ2-1; 9 bases align to TRBD2. This CDR3 is built from 15 residues. The trim removed 1 base at V and 4 bases at J, leaving 2 bases unmatched. Germline lookup yields CDR1 MNHNS and CDR2 SASEGT.

This clonotype was observed at least ten times. The chain carries TRBV25-1 and TRBJ2-1, with 8 bases matching TRBD1. The junction had 2 bases not matched to a gene; V was cut back by 8 bases and J by 5 bases. From germline, CDR1 is MGHDK and CDR2 SYGVNS. This CDR3 spans 12 amino acids. CDR3 protein: CASEGQDNEQFF. For the CDR3, the DNA is TGTGCCAGCGAGGGACAGGACAATGAGCAGTTCTTC.

Ten or more counts support this clonotype. The chain recombines TRBV18 with TRBJ2-5, with unresolved D. CDR1 is KGHSH and CDR2 is LQKENI in the germline V gene. This CDR3 has 14 amino acids. Trimming pared 0 bases from V and 5 bases from J, leaving 10 bases between. DNA of the CDR3: TGTGCCAGCTCACCACCGGTTCTCGGTGAGACCCAGTACTTC. This gives the protein CASSPPVLGETQYF.

This clonotype came up many times. The chain combines TRBV19 with TRBJ1-1; no clear D gene. The CDR3 sequence is 18 residues long. CDR1 LNHDA and CDR2 SQIVND come from the germline V gene (reference sequence). V was pared by 3 bases and J by 3 bases, with 23 bases between. CDR3 in amino acids: CASSIMDGSGKLYTEAFF. DNA of the CDR3: TGTGCCAGTAGTATTATGGATGGATCAGGAAAACTCTACACTGAAGCTTTCTTT. Full variable domain (outside the CDR3, taken from reference TRBV19 and TRBJ1-1): DGGITQSPKYLFRKEGQNVTLSCEQNLNHDAMYWYRQDPGQGLRLIYYSQIVNDFQKGDIAEGYSVSREKKESFPLTVTSAQKNPTAFYLCASSIMDGSGKLYTEAFFGQGTRLTVV.

This clonotype is categorized as medium-sized. The chain recombines TRBV27 with TRBJ2-7; 8 positions match TRBD2. Germline V CDR1 and CDR2: MNHEY, SMNVEV (reference sequence). Trimming at V came to 3 bases and at J to 6 bases, leaving 7 bases not matched to a gene. The CDR3 sequence is 14 residues long. The CDR3 loop is CASSFTGGPVEQYF. The CDR3 coding sequence is TGTGCCAGCAGTTTTACGGGAGGGCCCGTCGAGCAGTACTTC.

This clonotype was seen many times. The CDR3 bases are TGTGCCAGCAGCTTAGATCTAGCGGGAAACTACGAGCAGTACTTC. It specifies CASSLDLAGNYEQYF. The rearrangement links TRBV7-2 to TRBJ2-7; 9 positions agree with TRBD2. V shed 1 base and J 3 bases; nucleotides not matched to a gene: 4. Germline CDR1 SGHTA, CDR2 FQGNSA. The CDR3 runs 15 residues.

This clonotype was detected many times. The chain recombines TRBV20-1 with TRBJ2-4; 7 bases agree with TRBD1. The germline gives CDR1 DFQATT, CDR2 SNEGSKA (reference sequence). Losses at the gene ends were 7 bases for V and 1 base for J; bases not matched to a gene: 7. This CDR3 has 14 residues. The DNA of the CDR3 is TGCAGTGTCCCTATACAGGGGGCCAAAAACATTCAGTACTTC. Translated: CSVPIQGAKNIQYF.

The table lists this clonotype with many counts. The V gene is TRBV6-1, the J gene TRBJ1-1; perhaps TRBD1 as D (5 bases). The ends were cut back, 5 bases at V and 5 bases at J, with 9 bases in the middle. The length of the CDR3 is 12 residues. The germline gives CDR1 MNHNS, CDR2 SASEGT. The CDR3 is CASSIGETEAFF. In nucleotides, the CDR3 is TGTGCCAGCAGTATAGGGGAGACTGAAGCTTTCTTT.

This clonotype has ten or more counts. V and J are TRBV7-6 and TRBJ1-4; D possibly corresponds to TRBD1 (5 bases). Germline CDR1 reads SGHVS; CDR2 reads FNYEAQ. Deletions cut 4 bases from V and 5 bases from J, with 20 bases between. The CDR3 sequence is 17 residues long. DNA for the CDR3: TGTGCCAGCAGCTCAAAACCGCCGGGACTGCGCAATGAAAAACTGTTTTTT. It yields the protein CASSSKPPGLRNEKLFF.

This clonotype was recorded many times. The chain uses TRBV20-1 and TRBJ2-1; D not certain. Trimming took off 2 bases at V and 7 bases at J, with 15 bases between the two ends. Germline CDR1 reads DFQATT; CDR2 reads SNEGSKA (reference sequence). This CDR3 is 14 amino acids long. The CDR3 coding sequence is TGCAGTGCTAGACTTCCTCGACGCGGTAATGAGCAGTTCTTC. Residues: CSARLPRRGNEQFF.

This clonotype was observed many times. The chain is built from TRBV20-1 and TRBJ2-6; D is undetermined. V dropped 2 bases and J dropped 0 bases, with 5 bases sitting between them. CDR3 length: 14 amino acids. Per the germline V gene, CDR1 is DFQATT and CDR2 is SNEGSKA (reference sequence). The CDR3 region has the DNA TGCAGTGCTAGAAAAGACTCTGGGGCCAACGTCCTGACTTTC. It yields the protein CSARKDSGANVLTF.

This clonotype was counted at least ten times. The chain combines TRBV18 with TRBJ2-7; 11 bases align to TRBD2. The ends lost 5 bases at V and 3 bases at J; junction bases unmatched: 6. CDR3 length: 15 amino acids. CDR1 is KGHSH and CDR2 is LQKENI in the germline V gene. The CDR3 here is CASSEGTSGIYEQYF. CDR3 coding DNA: TGTGCCAGCTCAGAAGGGACTAGCGGAATCTACGAGCAGTACTTC.